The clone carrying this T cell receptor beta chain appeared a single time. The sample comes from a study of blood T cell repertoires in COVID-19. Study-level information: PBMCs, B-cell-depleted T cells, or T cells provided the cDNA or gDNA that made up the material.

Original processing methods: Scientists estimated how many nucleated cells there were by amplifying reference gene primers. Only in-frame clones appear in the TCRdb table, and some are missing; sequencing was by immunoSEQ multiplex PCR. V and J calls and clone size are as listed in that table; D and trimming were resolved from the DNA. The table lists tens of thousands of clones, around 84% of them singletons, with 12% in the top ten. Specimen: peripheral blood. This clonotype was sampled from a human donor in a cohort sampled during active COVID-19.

CDR3 sequence reads: CASAPQGSNYNEQFF. The CDR3 DNA follows: TGCGCCAGCGCGCCCCAGGGGTCGAACTACAATGAGCAGTTCTTC. V gene TRBV5-1 combines with J gene TRBJ2-1; perhaps TRBD1 as D (6 bases). Trimming removed 7 bases from V and 3 bases from J, with 17 bases in between. The germline CDR1 and CDR2 sequences are SGHRS and YFSETQ. This CDR3 has 15 residues. Using reference TRBV5-1 and TRBJ2-1 for the parts outside the CDR3, the full variable domain is KAGVTQTPRYLIKTRGQQVTLSCSPISGHRSVSWYQQTPGQGLQFLFEYFSETQRNKGNFPGRFSGRQFSNSRSEMNVSTLELGDSALYLCASAPQGSNYNEQFFGPGTRLTVL.